The 13 T cell receptor beta chains below all came from one sample that was sequenced in a study of shared clonotypes between healthy human individuals. Assay used: immunoSEQ multiplex PCR; TCRdb lists only in-frame clones, some missing. Among about 2 million clones, 90% to 95% were seen once, and the ten largest hold roughly 0.13%. The sample consisted of naive CD4+ T cells sorted from blood. Subset defined: CD45RA+ positively selected. The origin of the receptors is a man in his late teens or twenties in good health.

The V and J genes are TRBV5-1 and TRBJ2-2; D perhaps matches TRBD1 (5 bases). Germline V lookup: CDR1 SGHRS, CDR2 YFSETQ. Trimming shortened V by 2 bases and J by 4 bases, and 12 bases separated the two germline ends. The CDR3 length is 15 residues. The CDR3 DNA reads TGCGCCAGCAGCTTCTTAGACAGCGCCACCGGGGAGCTGTTTTTT. This translates into CASSFLDSATGELFF.

This sequence joins TRBV14 and TRBJ2-1; D is uncertain. CDR1 is SGHDN, CDR2 FVKESK, per germline. The CDR3 spans 15 residues. Trimming cost V 0 bases and J 7 bases, with 13 bases left between them. The CDR3 loop is CASSQDIGPWNEQFF. CDR3 nucleotide sequence: TGTGCCAGCAGCCAAGATATAGGGCCTTGGAATGAGCAGTTCTTC.

This clone was counted ten times or more. The V gene is TRBV27, the J gene TRBJ1-5, with a possible D match to TRBD1 (5 bases). The V gene's germline CDR1 is MNHEY and CDR2 SMNVEV (reference sequence). V lost 2 bases and J lost 2, with 13 bases in between. The CDR3 length is 16 residues. The CDR3 loop is CASSLNGALGNQPQHF. The CDR3 nucleotides are TGTGCCAGCAGTTTAAATGGGGCTTTGGGCAATCAGCCCCAGCATTTT.

The J gene is TRBJ2-1, the V gene TRBV25-1; TRBD1 agrees at 9 bases. Germline assignment: CDR1 MGHDK and CDR2 SYGVNS. The CDR3 spans 15 residues. Losses at the gene ends were 4 bases for V and 3 bases for J; bases not matched to a gene: 4. CDR3 loop: CASSAGTGIYNEQFF. The CDR3 DNA reads TGTGCCAGCAGTGCCGGGACAGGGATCTACAATGAGCAGTTCTTC.

The chain joins TRBV7-2 to TRBJ2-3; 11 positions match TRBD2. This CDR3 is built from 16 residues. V was clipped by 3 bases and J by 1 base; unmatched bases: 3. Germline V gene data show CDR1 as SGHTA and CDR2 as FQGNSA. This CDR3 reads CASSLLSGRGTDTQYF. CDR3 sequence (DNA): TGTGCCAGCAGCTTGCTTAGCGGGAGGGGCACAGATACGCAGTATTTT.

The V call is TRBV11-2, the J call TRBJ2-4, with D perhaps matching TRBD1 (6 bases). From germline, CDR1 is SGHAT and CDR2 FQNNGV. V lost 5 bases, J lost 0 bases, and 11 bases lay in between. There are 15 residues in the CDR3. CDR3 bases: TGTGCCAGCAGCCTCGGGACACTAGCCAAAAACATTCAGTACTTC. Translating gives CASSLGTLAKNIQYF.

The chain carries TRBV7-9 and TRBJ1-5, with D unresolved. V was trimmed by 1 base and J by 2 bases, leaving 3 bases between them. Germline V gives CDR1 SEHNR, CDR2 FQNEAQ (reference sequence). This CDR3 has 13 amino acids. Here the CDR3 DNA reads TGTGCCAGCAGCTTAGGACGCAATCAGCCCCAGCATTTT. Its protein is CASSLGRNQPQHF.

The V gene is TRBV4-3, the J gene TRBJ2-7; the match to TRBD2 covers 7 bases. The germline CDR1 and CDR2 sequences are LGHNA and YSLEER. The CDR3 consists of 15 residues. With V trimmed by 0 bases and J by 3 bases, 5 bases remained unmatched. CDR3 DNA: TGCGCCAGCAGCCAAGATCACGCTAGCGGCTACGAGCAGTACTTC. Translated: CASSQDHASGYEQYF.

This chain links TRBV2 with TRBJ2-1, with D unresolved. The CDR3 has 12 residues. V shed 5 bases and J shed 9 bases, with 11 bases lying between them. Germline CDR1 reads SNHLY; CDR2 reads FYNNEI. The CDR3 reads CASSLSAGEQFF. DNA for the CDR3: TGTGCCAGCAGTCTCAGCGCCGGTGAGCAGTTCTTC. Full variable domain (outside the CDR3, taken from reference TRBV2 and TRBJ2-1): EPEVTQTPSHQVTQMGQEVILRCVPISNHLYFYWYRQILGQKVEFLVSFYNNEISEKSEIFDDQFSVERPDGSNFTLKIRSTKLEDSAMYFCASSLSAGEQFFGPGTRLTVL.

V gene TRBV5-8 combines with J gene TRBJ1-5, with 7 bases identical to TRBD1. The CDR3 has 15 amino acids. V was pared by 1 base and J by 0 bases, with 1 base of the junction left unmatched. Germline V gives CDR1 SGHTS, CDR2 YDEGEE. The chain's CDR3 is CASSLRGHSNQPQHF. CDR3 bases: TGTGCCAGCAGCTTGAGGGGGCATAGCAATCAGCCCCAGCATTTT.

The chain uses TRBV5-1 and TRBJ2-7; 10 bases are shared with TRBD1. CDR1 is SGHRS, CDR2 YFSETQ, per germline. CDR3 length: 17 residues. With V trimmed by 4 bases and J by 3 bases, 13 bases remained unmatched. CDR3 bases: TGCGCCAGCAGCGCCGGGGGCCGGACAGGGGGAATCTACGAGCAGTACTTC. Translated, it gives CASSAGGRTGGIYEQYF.

Comments on this clone: The same CDR3 is also encoded by other DNA sequences in this sample. V gene TRBV4-3 combines with J gene TRBJ2-7, with TRBD2 matching over 7 bases. The V gene's germline CDR1 is LGHNA and CDR2 YSLEER. There are 14 residues in the CDR3. V lost 3 bases to trimming and J lost 2 bases; unmatched junction nucleotides: 4. As DNA, the CDR3 is TGCGCCAGCAGCCAGGCTAGCGGCCCCTACGAGCAGTACTTC. Encoded protein: CASSQASGPYEQYF.

The chain carries TRBV9 and TRBJ1-1; the D is unclear. There are 13 residues in the CDR3. The germline V gene encodes CDR1 SGDLS and CDR2 YYNGEE. The V end was cut by 4 bases, the J end by 1 base, with 8 bases between. CDR3 nucleotides: TGTGCCAGCAGCCCCCGGGGGAACACTGAAGCTTTCTTT. Protein: CASSPRGNTEAFF.